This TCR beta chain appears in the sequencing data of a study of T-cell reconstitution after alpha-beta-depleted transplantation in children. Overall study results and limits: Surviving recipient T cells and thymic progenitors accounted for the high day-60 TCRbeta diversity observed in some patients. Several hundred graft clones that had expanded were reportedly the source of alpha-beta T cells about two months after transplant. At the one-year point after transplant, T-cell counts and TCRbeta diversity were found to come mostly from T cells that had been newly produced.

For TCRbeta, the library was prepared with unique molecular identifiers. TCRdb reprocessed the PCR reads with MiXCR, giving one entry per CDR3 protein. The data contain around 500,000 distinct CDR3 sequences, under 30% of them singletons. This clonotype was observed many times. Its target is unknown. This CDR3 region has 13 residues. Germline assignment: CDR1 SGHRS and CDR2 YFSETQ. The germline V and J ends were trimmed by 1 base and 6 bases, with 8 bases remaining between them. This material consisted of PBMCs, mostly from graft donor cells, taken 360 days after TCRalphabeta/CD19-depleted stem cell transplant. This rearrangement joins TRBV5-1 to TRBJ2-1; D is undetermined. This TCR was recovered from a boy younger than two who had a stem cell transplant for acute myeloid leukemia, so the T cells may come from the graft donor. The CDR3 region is CASSLIRSNEQFF. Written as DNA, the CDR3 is TGCGCCAGCAGCTTGATTCGGAGCAATGAGCAGTTCTTC.